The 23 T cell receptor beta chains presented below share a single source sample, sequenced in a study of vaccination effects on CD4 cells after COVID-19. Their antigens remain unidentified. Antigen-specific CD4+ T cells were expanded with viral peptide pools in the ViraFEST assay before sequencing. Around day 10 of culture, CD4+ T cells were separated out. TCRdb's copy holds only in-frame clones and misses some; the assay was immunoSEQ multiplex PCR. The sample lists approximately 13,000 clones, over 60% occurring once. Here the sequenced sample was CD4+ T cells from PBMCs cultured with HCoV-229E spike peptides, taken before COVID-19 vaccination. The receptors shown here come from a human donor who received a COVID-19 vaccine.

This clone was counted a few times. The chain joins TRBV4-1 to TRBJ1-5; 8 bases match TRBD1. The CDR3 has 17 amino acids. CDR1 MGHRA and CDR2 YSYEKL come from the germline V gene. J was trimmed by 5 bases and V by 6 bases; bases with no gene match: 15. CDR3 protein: CASSPLPTRGLYQPQHF. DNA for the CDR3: TGCGCCAGCAGTCCTCTTCCCACCAGGGGGCTCTATCAGCCCCAGCATTTT.

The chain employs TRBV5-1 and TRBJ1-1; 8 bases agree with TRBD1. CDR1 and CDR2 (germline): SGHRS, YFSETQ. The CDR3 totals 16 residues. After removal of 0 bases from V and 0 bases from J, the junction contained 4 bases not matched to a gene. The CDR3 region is CASSLETGVMNTEAFF. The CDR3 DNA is TGCGCCAGCAGCTTGGAGACAGGGGTAATGAACACTGAAGCTTTCTTT.

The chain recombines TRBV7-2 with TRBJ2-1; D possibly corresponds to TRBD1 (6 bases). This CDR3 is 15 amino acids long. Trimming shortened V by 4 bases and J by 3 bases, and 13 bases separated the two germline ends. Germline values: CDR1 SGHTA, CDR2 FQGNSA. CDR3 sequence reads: CASSSLGASYNEQFF. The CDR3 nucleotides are TGTGCCAGCAGCTCTTTGGGGGCCAGCTACAATGAGCAGTTCTTC.

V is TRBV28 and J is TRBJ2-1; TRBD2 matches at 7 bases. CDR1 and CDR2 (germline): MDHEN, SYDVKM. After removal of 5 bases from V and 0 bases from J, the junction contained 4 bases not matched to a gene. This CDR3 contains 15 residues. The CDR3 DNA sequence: TGTGCCAGCAGTGGGGGGGGTAGCTCCTACAATGAGCAGTTCTTC. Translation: CASSGGGSSYNEQFF. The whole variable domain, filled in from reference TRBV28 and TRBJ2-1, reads DVKVTQSSRYLVKRTGEKVFLECVQDMDHENMFWYRQDPGLGLRLIYFSYDVKMKEKGDIPEGYSVSREKKERFSLILESASTNQTSMYLCASSGGGSSYNEQFFGPGTRLTVL.

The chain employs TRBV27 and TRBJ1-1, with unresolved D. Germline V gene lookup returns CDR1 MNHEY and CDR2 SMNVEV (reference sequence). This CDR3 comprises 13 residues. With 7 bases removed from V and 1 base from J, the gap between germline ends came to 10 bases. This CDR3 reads CASTRRPNTEAFF. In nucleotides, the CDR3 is TGTGCCAGCACGAGGAGGCCGAACACTGAAGCTTTCTTT.

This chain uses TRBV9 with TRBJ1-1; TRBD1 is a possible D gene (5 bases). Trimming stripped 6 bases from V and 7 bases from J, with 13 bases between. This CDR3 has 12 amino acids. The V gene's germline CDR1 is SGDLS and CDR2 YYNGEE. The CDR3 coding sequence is TGTGCCAGCAAGAAAGGGGATGGTGAAGCTTTCTTT. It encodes CASKKGDGEAFF. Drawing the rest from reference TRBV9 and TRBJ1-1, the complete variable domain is DSGVTQTPKHLITATGQRVTLRCSPRSGDLSVYWYQQSLDQGLQFLIQYYNGEERAKGNILERFSAQQFPDLHSELNLSSLELGDSALYFCASKKGDGEAFFGQGTRLTVV.

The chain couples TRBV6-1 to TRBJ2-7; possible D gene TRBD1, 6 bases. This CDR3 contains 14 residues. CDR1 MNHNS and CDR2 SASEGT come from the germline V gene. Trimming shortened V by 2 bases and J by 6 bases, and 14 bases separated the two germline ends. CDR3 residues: CASSERARGPEQYF. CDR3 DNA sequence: TGTGCCAGCAGTGAAAGGGCCAGGGGCCCCGAGCAGTACTTC.

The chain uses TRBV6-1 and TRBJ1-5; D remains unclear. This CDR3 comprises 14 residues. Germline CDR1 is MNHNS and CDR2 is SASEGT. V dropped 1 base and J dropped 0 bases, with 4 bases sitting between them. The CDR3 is CASSEVDSNQPQHF. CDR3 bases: TGTGCCAGCAGTGAAGTCGATAGCAATCAGCCCCAGCATTTT.

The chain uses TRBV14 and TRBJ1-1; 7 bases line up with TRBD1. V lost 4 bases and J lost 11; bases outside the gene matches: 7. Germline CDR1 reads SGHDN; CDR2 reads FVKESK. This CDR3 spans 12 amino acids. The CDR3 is CASSPGGTAAFF. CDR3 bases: TGTGCCAGCAGCCCAGGGGGGACAGCGGCTTTCTTT.

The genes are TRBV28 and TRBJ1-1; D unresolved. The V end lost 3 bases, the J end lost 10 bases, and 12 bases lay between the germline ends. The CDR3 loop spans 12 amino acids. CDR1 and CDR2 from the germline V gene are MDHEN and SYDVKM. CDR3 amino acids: CASSLRPTGAFF. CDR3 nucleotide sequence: TGTGCCAGCAGTTTGCGGCCCACGGGAGCTTTCTTT.

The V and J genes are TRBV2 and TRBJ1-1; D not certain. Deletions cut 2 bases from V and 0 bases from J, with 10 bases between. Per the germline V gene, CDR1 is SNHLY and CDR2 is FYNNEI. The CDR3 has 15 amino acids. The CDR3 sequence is CASSESPLVNTEAFF. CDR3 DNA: TGTGCCAGCAGTGAAAGTCCCCTTGTGAACACTGAAGCTTTCTTT.

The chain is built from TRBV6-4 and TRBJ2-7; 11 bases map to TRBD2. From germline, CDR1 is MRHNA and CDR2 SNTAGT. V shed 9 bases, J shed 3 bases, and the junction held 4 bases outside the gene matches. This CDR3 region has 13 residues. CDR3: CASSGTSGYEQYF. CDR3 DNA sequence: TGTGCCAGTTCCGGGACTAGCGGCTACGAGCAGTACTTC.

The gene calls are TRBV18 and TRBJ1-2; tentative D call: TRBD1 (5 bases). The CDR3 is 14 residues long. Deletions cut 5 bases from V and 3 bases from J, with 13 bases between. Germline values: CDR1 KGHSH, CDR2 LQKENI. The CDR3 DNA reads TGTGCCAGCTCATCAACCAGGGAGCACTATGGCTACACCTTC. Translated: CASSSTREHYGYTF.

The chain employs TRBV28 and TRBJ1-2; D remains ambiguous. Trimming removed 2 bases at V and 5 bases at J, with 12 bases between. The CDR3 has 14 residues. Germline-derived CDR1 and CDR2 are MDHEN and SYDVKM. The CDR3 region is CASSLQPRSYGYTF. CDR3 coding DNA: TGTGCCAGCAGTTTACAGCCCCGGAGTTATGGCTACACCTTC.

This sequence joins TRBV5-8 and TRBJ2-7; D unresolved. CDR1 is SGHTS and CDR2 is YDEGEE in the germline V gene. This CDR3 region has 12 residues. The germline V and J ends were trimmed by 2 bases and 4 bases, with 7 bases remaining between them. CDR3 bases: TGTGCCAGCAGCTTAACGGATTACGAGCAGTACTTC. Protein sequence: CASSLTDYEQYF.

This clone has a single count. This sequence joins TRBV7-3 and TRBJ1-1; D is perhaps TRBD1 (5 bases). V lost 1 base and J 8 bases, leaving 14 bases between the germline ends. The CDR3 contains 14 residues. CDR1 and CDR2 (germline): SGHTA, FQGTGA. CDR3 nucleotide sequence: TGTGCCAGCAGCTTAAGCGGGGGACTTCAAGAAGCTTTCTTT. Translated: CASSLSGGLQEAFF.

This CDR3 reads CASSSERGLAKNIQYF. The CDR3 DNA follows: TGTGCCAGCAGCAGCGAGCGGGGGCTAGCCAAAAACATTCAGTACTTC. The J gene is TRBJ2-4, the V gene TRBV7-2, with 8 bases that match TRBD2. V lost 5 bases and J lost 0; bases outside the gene matches: 6. This CDR3 is 16 amino acids long. Germline CDR1 and CDR2: SGHTA and FQGNSA.

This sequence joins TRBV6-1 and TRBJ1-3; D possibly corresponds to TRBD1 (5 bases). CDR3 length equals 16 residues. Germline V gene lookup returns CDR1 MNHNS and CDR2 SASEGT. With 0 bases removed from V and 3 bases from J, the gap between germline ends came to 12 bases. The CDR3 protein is CASSEAAAGNGNTIYF. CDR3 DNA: TGTGCCAGCAGTGAAGCTGCGGCAGGGAATGGAAACACCATATATTTT.

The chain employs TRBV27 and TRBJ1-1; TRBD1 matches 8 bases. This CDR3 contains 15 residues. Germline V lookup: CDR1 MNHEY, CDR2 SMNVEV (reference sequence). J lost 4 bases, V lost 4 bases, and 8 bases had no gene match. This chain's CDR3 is CASSSWPQGGTEAFF. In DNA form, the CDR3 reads TGTGCCAGCAGTTCCTGGCCACAGGGGGGCACTGAAGCTTTCTTT.

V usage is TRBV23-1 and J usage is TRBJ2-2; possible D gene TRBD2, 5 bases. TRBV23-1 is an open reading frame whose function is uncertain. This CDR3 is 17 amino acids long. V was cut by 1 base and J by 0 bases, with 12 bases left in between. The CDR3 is CASSQLHGLTNTGELFF. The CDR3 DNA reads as TGCGCCAGCAGTCAATTACACGGACTTACGAACACCGGGGAGCTGTTTTTT.

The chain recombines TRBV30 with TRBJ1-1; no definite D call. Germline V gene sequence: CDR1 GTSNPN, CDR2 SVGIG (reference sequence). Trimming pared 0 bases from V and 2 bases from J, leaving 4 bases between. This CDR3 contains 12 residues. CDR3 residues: CAWSVGNTEAFF. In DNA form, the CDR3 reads TGTGCCTGGAGTGTCGGTAACACTGAAGCTTTCTTT.

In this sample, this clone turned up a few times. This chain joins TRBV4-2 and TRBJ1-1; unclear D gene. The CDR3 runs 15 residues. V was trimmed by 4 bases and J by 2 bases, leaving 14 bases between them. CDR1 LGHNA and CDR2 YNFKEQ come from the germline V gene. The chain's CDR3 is CASSRGSTANTEAFF. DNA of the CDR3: TGTGCCAGCAGCCGAGGATCGACCGCTAACACTGAAGCTTTCTTT.

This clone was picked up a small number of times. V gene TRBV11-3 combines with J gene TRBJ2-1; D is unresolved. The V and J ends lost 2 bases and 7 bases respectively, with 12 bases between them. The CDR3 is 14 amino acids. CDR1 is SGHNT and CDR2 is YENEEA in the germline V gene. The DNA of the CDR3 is TGTGCCAGCAGCTTACGAGGAAGGAAAAATGAGCAGTTCTTC. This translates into CASSLRGRKNEQFF.